Each of the 3 T cell receptor beta chains below was sequenced from the same sample in a study of regulatory T cells in long-lasting Graves disease. Indicated time point: newly diagnosed GD, antithyroid drugs for less than 3 months. PBMC RNA served as the TCR library source. Construction of the TCR beta libraries employed iRepertoire HTBI primers in conjunction with Arm-PCR of CDR3 regions. Each CDR3 protein gets one entry after TCRdb re-called the multiplex PCR reads with MiXCR. The data hold 200,000 to 250,000 distinct CDR3 sequences, with roughly 19% observed a single time. The same sample was also studied in work on T cells in Graves' hyperthyroidism and ophthalmopathy.

The sequences come from peripheral blood mononuclear cells (PBMCs), collected at new diagnosis, from a patient treated with antithyroid drugs. The source of these receptors is a woman in her 30s with Graves disease.

This clonotype appeared many times. This rearrangement joins TRBV27 to TRBJ1-6; D is ambiguous. There are 15 residues in the CDR3. In germline, CDR1 is MNHEY, CDR2 SMNVEV (reference sequence). The ends were cut back, 6 bases at V and 5 bases at J, with 14 bases in the middle. The CDR3 DNA follows: TGTGCCAGCAGACTGGGCGGGGTAGATAATTCACCCCTCCACTTT. It specifies CASRLGGVDNSPLHF.

This clonotype was counted many times. V gene TRBV5-5 combines with J gene TRBJ1-6; TRBD1 matches at 9 bases. This CDR3 has 14 residues. Germline assignment: CDR1 SGHKS and CDR2 YYEKEE (reference sequence). V lost 3 bases to trimming and J lost 7 bases; unmatched junction nucleotides: 2. Here the CDR3 DNA reads TGTGCCAGCAGCTCCGGGACAGGGAATTCACCCCTCCACTTT. It yields the protein CASSSGTGNSPLHF.

This clonotype was counted at least ten times. One end of the junction varies from germline; a read error may be responsible. The V gene is TRBV5-1, the J gene TRBJ1-3; D is unclear. Germline loops: CDR1 SGHRS, CDR2 YFSETQ. The CDR3 runs to 16 residues. CDR3 sequence (DNA): TGTGCCAGCAGCTTGGAGAACGGCTACTCTGGAAACACCATATATTTT. Translating it yields CASSLENGYSGNTIYF.